This T cell receptor (beta chain) was identified in a study of T-cell memory formation after mild COVID-19. Regarding the study as a whole: Cross-reactive memory apparently joined, as some responding clones appeared in pre-infection memory. Clones that contracted clustered mainly in CM and EM if CD4+ and in EMRA if CD8+. Later expanders leaned toward CD4+, whereas clones contracting from day 15 to 85 were balanced CD4/CD8.

Many counts were recorded for this clonotype. What it binds is unknown. Germline CDR1 is SGHTA and CDR2 is FQGNSA. This CDR3 is 14 amino acids long. After removal of 5 bases from V and 5 bases from J, the junction contained 7 bases not matched to a gene. 5'RACE primed at constant segments yielded TCR alpha and TCR beta cDNA libraries bearing sample barcodes and UMIs. From the 5' RACE reads, TCRdb called clonotypes with MiXCR, one entry per CDR3 protein. The sample consists of roughly 40,000 distinct CDR3 sequences, approximately 6.8% of them appearing once. The rearrangement links TRBV7-2 to TRBJ1-2; 8 bases align to TRBD1. The TCR comes from a man aged 18 to 30 who had mild COVID-19 (a few samples of this study predate the infection). Cell type and time point are not known. Sequenced material: PBMCs or a T cell subset sorted from them (not recorded which). The chain's CDR3 is CASSKDRGGYGYTF. The CDR3 DNA reads as TGTGCCAGCAGCAAAGACAGGGGAGGATATGGCTACACCTTC.